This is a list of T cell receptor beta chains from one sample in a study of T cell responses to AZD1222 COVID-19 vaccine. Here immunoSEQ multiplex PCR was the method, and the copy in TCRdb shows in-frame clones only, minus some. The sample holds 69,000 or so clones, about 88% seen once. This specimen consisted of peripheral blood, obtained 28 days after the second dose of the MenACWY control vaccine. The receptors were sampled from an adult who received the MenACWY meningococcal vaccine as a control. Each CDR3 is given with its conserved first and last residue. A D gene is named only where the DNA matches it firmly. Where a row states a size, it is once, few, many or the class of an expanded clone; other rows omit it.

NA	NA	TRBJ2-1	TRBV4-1	TGCGCCAGCAGCCAACCCCTCCAGGGGCGCCGAGGTTTTGAGCAGTTCTTC	CASSQPLQGRRGFEQFF
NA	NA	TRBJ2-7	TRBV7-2	TGTGCCAGCAGCTTAGCATTCGGTCCCTCCTACGAGCAGTACTTC	CASSLAFGPSYEQYF
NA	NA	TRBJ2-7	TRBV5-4	TGTGCCAGCAGCGATGGTAGGCTCAGGTCCAGCTCCTACGAGCAGTACTTC	CASSDGRLRSSSYEQYF
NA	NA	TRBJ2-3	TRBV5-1	TGCGCCAGCAGCTTGTTGGCAGGGGGCACAGATACGCAGTATTTT	CASSLLAGGTDTQYF
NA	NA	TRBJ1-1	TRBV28	TGTGCCAGCAGTGGGGGTTGGGACACTGAAGCTTTCTTT	CASSGGWDTEAFF
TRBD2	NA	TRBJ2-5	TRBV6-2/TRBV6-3	TGTGCCAGCAGTCGGACTAGCGGGTCCTTGGGGGAGACCCAGTACTTC	CASSRTSGSLGETQYF
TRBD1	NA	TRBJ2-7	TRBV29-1	TGCAGCGCTGGACGAACAGGGGGCTACGAGCAGTACTTC	CSAGRTGGYEQYF
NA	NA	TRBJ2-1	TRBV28	TGTGCCAGCAGTTTAGCGGGGAAATACTACAATGAGCAGTTCTTC	CASSLAGKYYNEQFF
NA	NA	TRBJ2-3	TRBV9	TGTGCCAGCAGCAAGGGGGGGATCCCAGATACGCAGTATTTT	CASSKGGIPDTQYF
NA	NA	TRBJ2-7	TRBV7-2	TGTGCCAGCAGCGGGCGACAGGACTCCTACGAGCAGTACTTC	CASSGRQDSYEQYF
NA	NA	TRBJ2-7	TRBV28	TGTGCCAGCACCGAAGGTCCCTACGAGCAGTACTTC	CASTEGPYEQYF
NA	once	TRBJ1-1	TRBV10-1	TGCGCCAGCAGTGAGTCGGGGTACACTGAAGCTTTCTTT	CASSESGYTEAFF
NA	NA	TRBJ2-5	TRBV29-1	TGCAGCGTTGAAGAGGGGCGGAAGACCCAGTACTTC	CSVEEGRKTQYF
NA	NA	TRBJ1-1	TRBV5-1	TGCGCCAGCAGCTTTGAGGGTCGGGGGAACACTGAAGCTTTCTTT	CASSFEGRGNTEAFF
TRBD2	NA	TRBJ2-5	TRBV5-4	TGTGCCAGCAGCTTAGAACCCGCCAGCGGGGGTTTGCAGACCCAGTACTTC	CASSLEPASGGLQTQYF
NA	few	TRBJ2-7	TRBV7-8	TGTGCCAGCAGCTTCCCCGGGACCTCCTACGAGCAGTACTTC	CASSFPGTSYEQYF
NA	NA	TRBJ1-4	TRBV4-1	TGCGCCAGCAGCCAAGTCCCGACACTTCCCAATGAAAAACTGTTTTTT	CASSQVPTLPNEKLFF
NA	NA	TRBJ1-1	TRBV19	TGTGCCAGTAGTATCGACAGTTACACTGAAGCTTTCTTT	CASSIDSYTEAFF
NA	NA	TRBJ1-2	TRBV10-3	TGTGCCATCAGTGAGTCGAGGGAAAACTATGGCTACACCTTC	CAISESRENYGYTF
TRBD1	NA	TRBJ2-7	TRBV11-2	TGTGCCAGCAGCTTAGCGTCGGCGGGACAGGGGATGGGGCAGTACTTC	CASSLASAGQGMGQYF
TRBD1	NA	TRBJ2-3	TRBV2	TGTGCCAGCAGTGAGGGGACAGGCGCAGATACGCAGTATTTT	CASSEGTGADTQYF
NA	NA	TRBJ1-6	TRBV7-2	TGTGCCAGCAGCTTAGTAGGAGGGCCCGCGACAGGTTCACCCCTCCACTTT	CASSLVGGPATGSPLHF
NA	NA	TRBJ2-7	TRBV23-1	TGCGCCAGGGGCCATTCAATCCCCCTCTCCTACGAGCAGTACTTC	CARGHSIPLSYEQYF
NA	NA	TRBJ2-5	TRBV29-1	TGCAGCGCCCGGGACGGCCAAGAGACCCAGTACTTC	CSARDGQETQYF
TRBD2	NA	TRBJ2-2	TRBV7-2	TGTGCCAGCAGCTTTTTAGCGGGGGCCGACACCGGGGAGCTGTTTTTT	CASSFLAGADTGELFF
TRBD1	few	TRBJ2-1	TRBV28	TGTGCCAGCACCCTAAGGCCGGTCCGGACAGGGACCTACAATGAGCAGTTCTTC	CASTLRPVRTGTYNEQFF
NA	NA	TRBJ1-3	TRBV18	TGTGCCAGCTCACCTACGGGGAAGCGGGGAAACACCATATATTTT	CASSPTGKRGNTIYF
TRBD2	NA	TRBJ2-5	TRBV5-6	TGTGCCAGCAGCTTTTCTCCGGGGGGGGTCCAAGAGACCCAGTACTTC	CASSFSPGGVQETQYF
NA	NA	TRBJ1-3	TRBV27	TGTGCCAGCAGAAAATCTAATCTCTCTGGAAACACCATATATTTT	CASRKSNLSGNTIYF
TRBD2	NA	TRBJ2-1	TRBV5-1	TGCGCCAGCAGCTTGGCTTTTCGGGCTAGCGGGAGTGACAATGAGCAGTTCTTC	CASSLAFRASGSDNEQFF
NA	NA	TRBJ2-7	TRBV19	TGTGCCAGTAGCCAGGACGAGGGCCGCTACGAGCAGTACTTC	CASSQDEGRYEQYF
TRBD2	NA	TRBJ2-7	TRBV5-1	TGCGCCAGCAGCTTGGCCAAGCGGGGCATACTATCCTACGAGCAGTACTTC	CASSLAKRGILSYEQYF
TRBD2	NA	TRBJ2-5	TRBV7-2	TGTGCCAGCAGCTTAGCGGGACTAGCGGGGTTGAGTGGAGAGACCCAGTACTTC	CASSLAGLAGLSGETQYF
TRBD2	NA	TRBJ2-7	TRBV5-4	TGTGCCAGCAGCTTGACTAGCGGAGGCTACGAGCAGTACTTC	CASSLTSGGYEQYF
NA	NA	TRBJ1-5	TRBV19	TGTGCCAGTAGTATTTCTGGTTATCAGCCCCAGCATTTT	CASSISGYQPQHF
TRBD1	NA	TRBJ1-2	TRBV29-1	TGCAGCGTTGAAGACCGGGACAGGGGGCGAGGCTACACCTTC	CSVEDRDRGRGYTF
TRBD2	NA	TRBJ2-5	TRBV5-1	TGCGCCAGCAGCTTGGGCCCCGGACTAGCGGGAGAGACCCAGTACTTC	CASSLGPGLAGETQYF
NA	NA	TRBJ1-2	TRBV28	TGTGCCAGCAGGACAGGCCCCCCTAGGGGCTACACCTTC	CASRTGPPRGYTF
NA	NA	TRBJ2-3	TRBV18	TGTGCCAGCTCACCACCCACCACAGATACGCAGTATTTT	CASSPPTTDTQYF
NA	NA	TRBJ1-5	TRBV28	TGTGCCAGCAGTCCCCGAAGGTTCTATCAGCCCCAGCATTTT	CASSPRRFYQPQHF
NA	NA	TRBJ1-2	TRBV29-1	TGCAGCGTTGACGGCGGAAACTATGGCTACACCTTC	CSVDGGNYGYTF
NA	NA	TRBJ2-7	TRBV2	TGTGCCAGCAGTGAAGGGCTAGAGGGTTACGAGCAGTACTTC	CASSEGLEGYEQYF
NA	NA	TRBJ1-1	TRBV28	TGTGCCAGCAGTTTGACTAACACTGAAGCTTTCTTT	CASSLTNTEAFF
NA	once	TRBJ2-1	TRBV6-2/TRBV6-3	TGTGCCAGCAGTTACCAGAGCACAGGAAAGCGGGATGAGCAGTTCTTC	CASSYQSTGKRDEQFF
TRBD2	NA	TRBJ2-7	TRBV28	TGTGCCAGCAGCGTAGCGGGAGGTGCCTACGAGCAGTACTTC	CASSVAGGAYEQYF
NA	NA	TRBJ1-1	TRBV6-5	TGTGCCAGCAGTTACAGACCCCCTCGTTTTTACACTGAAGCTTTCTTT	CASSYRPPRFYTEAFF
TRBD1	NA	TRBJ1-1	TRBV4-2	TGTGCCAGCAGCGGGTTTAGACAGGGGAAAGCTTTCTTT	CASSGFRQGKAFF
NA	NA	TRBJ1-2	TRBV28	TGTGCCAGCAGAGTCCCTCTAGCCGGTGGCTACACCTTC	CASRVPLAGGYTF
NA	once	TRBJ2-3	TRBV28	TGTGCCAGCAGCCTTCCCTCGAGCACAGATACGCAGTATTTT	CASSLPSSTDTQYF